These T cell receptor beta chains were read from a single sample in a study of T cell repertoires in ileal Crohn's disease. The protocol was immunoSEQ multiplex PCR, while the TCRdb copy is restricted to in-frame clones and leaves out a portion. The sample lists 3,500 to 4,500 clones, 69% occurring once. Sequencing was done on a sample of ileal tissue. The receptor source for this set is an adult with Crohn's disease. CDR3s leave out the opening cysteine and the closing phenylalanine or tryptophan. The order of the fields is D gene, V gene, J gene, CDR3 protein. A D gene is named only where the DNA matches it firmly.

d_gene: -
v_gene: TRBV12-5
j_gene: TRBJ1-1
CDR3aa: ASGSGTEAF

d_gene: -
v_gene: TRBV9
j_gene: TRBJ1-1
CDR3aa: ASSVVSNTEAF

d_gene: TRBD1
v_gene: TRBV29-1
j_gene: TRBJ2-7
CDR3aa: SVETGDYEQY

d_gene: -
v_gene: TRBV6-6
j_gene: TRBJ2-2
CDR3aa: ASSQTSYTGELF

d_gene: TRBD2
v_gene: TRBV5-4
j_gene: TRBJ2-1
CDR3aa: ASAASGSYNEQF

d_gene: TRBD1
v_gene: TRBV7-7
j_gene: TRBJ2-7
CDR3aa: ASSWDRDQEQY

d_gene: TRBD2
v_gene: TRBV7-8
j_gene: TRBJ2-2
CDR3aa: ASSLLAGGSSNTGELF

d_gene: -
v_gene: TRBV9
j_gene: TRBJ1-2
CDR3aa: ASSPGDTNYGYT

d_gene: -
v_gene: TRBV6-5
j_gene: TRBJ2-1
CDR3aa: ASSYSSQGGNEQF

d_gene: -
v_gene: TRBV7-9
j_gene: TRBJ2-2
CDR3aa: ASSSDPRAGELF

d_gene: -
v_gene: TRBV29-1
j_gene: TRBJ1-1
CDR3aa: SVAPGVTEAF

d_gene: TRBD1
v_gene: TRBV11-2
j_gene: TRBJ2-1
CDR3aa: ASSLVSPGRTGIGDEQF

d_gene: -
v_gene: TRBV10-3
j_gene: TRBJ1-4
CDR3aa: AISDSLIATNEKLF

d_gene: TRBD1
v_gene: TRBV18
j_gene: TRBJ2-2
CDR3aa: ASSRGTGNTGELF

d_gene: -
v_gene: TRBV5-4
j_gene: TRBJ1-5
CDR3aa: ASSLEADQPQH

d_gene: TRBD1
v_gene: TRBV5-1
j_gene: TRBJ2-3
CDR3aa: ASSPEGQGTDTQY

d_gene: -
v_gene: TRBV27
j_gene: TRBJ2-7
CDR3aa: ASSLQRSSYEQY

d_gene: -
v_gene: TRBV2
j_gene: TRBJ2-7
CDR3aa: ASTRSGQTYEQY

d_gene: -
v_gene: TRBV7-9
j_gene: TRBJ1-2
CDR3aa: ASSLSMGPYGYT

d_gene: -
v_gene: TRBV29-1
j_gene: TRBJ1-2
CDR3aa: SVERSYGYT

d_gene: -
v_gene: TRBV6-5
j_gene: TRBJ2-1
CDR3aa: ASSYAAGGTNEQF

d_gene: -
v_gene: TRBV7-9
j_gene: TRBJ2-2
CDR3aa: ASSPQPGTGELF

d_gene: -
v_gene: TRBV7-9
j_gene: TRBJ1-4
CDR3aa: ASSLGRGRDEKLF

d_gene: TRBD2
v_gene: TRBV2
j_gene: TRBJ2-5
CDR3aa: ASSDTSGGLYQETQY

d_gene: -
v_gene: TRBV18
j_gene: TRBJ1-5
CDR3aa: ASSPAGGQPQH

d_gene: -
v_gene: TRBV19
j_gene: TRBJ2-1
CDR3aa: ASSISVGTLEQF

d_gene: -
v_gene: TRBV2
j_gene: TRBJ1-1
CDR3aa: ASSNTVRGTEAF

d_gene: -
v_gene: TRBV27
j_gene: TRBJ2-1
CDR3aa: ASSLSWDTVYNEQF

d_gene: -
v_gene: TRBV4-3
j_gene: TRBJ1-2
CDR3aa: ASSQDSTGRGGYT

d_gene: -
v_gene: TRBV7-2
j_gene: TRBJ1-1
CDR3aa: ASSFNPSYTEAF

d_gene: -
v_gene: TRBV10-3
j_gene: TRBJ2-6
CDR3aa: AISDRRDLSGANVLT

d_gene: TRBD1
v_gene: TRBV4-3
j_gene: TRBJ1-6
CDR3aa: ASSQTTGGNNSPLH

d_gene: -
v_gene: TRBV12-5
j_gene: TRBJ2-5
CDR3aa: ASGGGRPYQETQY

d_gene: -
v_gene: TRBV7-9
j_gene: TRBJ1-2
CDR3aa: ASSRPGGFYGYT

d_gene: -
v_gene: TRBV5-1
j_gene: TRBJ2-7
CDR3aa: ASSAGSYEQY

d_gene: -
v_gene: TRBV6-1
j_gene: TRBJ1-2
CDR3aa: ASSEAYRYSAYGYT

d_gene: -
v_gene: TRBV5-6
j_gene: TRBJ2-2
CDR3aa: ASSLGSGELF

d_gene: -
v_gene: TRBV11-2
j_gene: TRBJ2-7
CDR3aa: ASSKEGVQY

d_gene: -
v_gene: TRBV7-9
j_gene: TRBJ1-3
CDR3aa: ASSLEGRVVNGPGNTIY

d_gene: -
v_gene: TRBV7-3
j_gene: TRBJ2-2
CDR3aa: ASSLNRGPDTGELF

d_gene: TRBD1
v_gene: TRBV30
j_gene: TRBJ1-1
CDR3aa: ACRTGRTRAF

d_gene: -
v_gene: TRBV6-1
j_gene: TRBJ1-6
CDR3aa: ASSEVKSAGAH

d_gene: -
v_gene: TRBV5-5
j_gene: TRBJ2-5
CDR3aa: ASSQRNQETQY

d_gene: -
v_gene: TRBV19
j_gene: TRBJ1-5
CDR3aa: ASSISSNQPQH

d_gene: TRBD2
v_gene: TRBV5-1
j_gene: TRBJ2-3
CDR3aa: ASSFQLAGATDTQY

d_gene: TRBD1
v_gene: TRBV7-3
j_gene: TRBJ2-5
CDR3aa: ASSLRQGAWETQY

d_gene: -
v_gene: TRBV7-6
j_gene: TRBJ1-3
CDR3aa: ASSLINREGSGNTIY